Each of the 15 T cell receptor beta chains below was sequenced from the same sample in a study of T cell repertoires in cytomegalovirus infection. TCRdb processed the reads anew with MiXCR; each CDR3 protein has one entry. The sample yields over 90,000 distinct CDR3 sequences, approximately 15% seen once. Material for sequencing was PBMCs. These receptors all come from a human donor in good health (CMV status not recorded). Some clones in this sample may be carry-over from other donors' samples.

This clonotype was seen many times. The V gene is TRBV12-3 or TRBV12-4, the J gene TRBJ1-1, with 9 nucleotides matching TRBD1. The CDR3 is made up of 15 amino acids. V was pared by 5 bases and J by 3 bases, with 7 bases of the junction left unmatched. CDR3 DNA sequence: TGTGCCAGCAGTGCCGGGACAGGGATAGACACTGAAGCTTTCTTT. It yields the protein CASSAGTGIDTEAFF.

This clonotype was detected ten times or more. CDR3 DNA: TGTGCCAGCAGCTTAGGACCCCCCGGGGAGCTGTTTTTT. This gives the protein CASSLGPPGELFF. The gene calls are TRBV7-2 and TRBJ2-2; no reliable D call. Germline CDR1 is SGHTA and CDR2 is FQGNSA. The V end lost 1 base, the J end lost 6 bases, and 6 bases lay between the germline ends. The CDR3 extends over 13 amino acids.

Only one count was recorded for this clonotype. V gene TRBV29-1 combines with J gene TRBJ2-2, with 9 bases lining up with TRBD1. The CDR3 consists of 13 residues. Germline values: CDR1 SQVTM, CDR2 ANQGSEA. V shed 7 bases and J 5 bases; nucleotides not matched to a gene: 5. The CDR3 sequence: CSADRGGTGELFF. The CDR3 region has the DNA TGCAGCGCTGACAGGGGGGGAACCGGGGAGCTGTTTTTT.

The V call is TRBV2, the J call TRBJ2-6; D ambiguous. From germline, CDR1 is SNHLY and CDR2 FYNNEI. V lost 4 bases to trimming and J lost 4 bases, with 14 bases between them. The length of the CDR3 is 16 residues. The CDR3 here is CASSVFILKGANVLTF. CDR3 DNA sequence: TGTGCCAGCAGTGTCTTCATCCTCAAAGGGGCCAACGTCCTGACTTTC.

This clonotype was picked up many times. The CDR3 region has the DNA TGTGCCAGCAGCTTATACGGAAGGACAGGGAACGGCGGGGAGCTGTTTTTT. This sequence encodes CASSLYGRTGNGGELFF. The V and J genes are TRBV7-2 and TRBJ2-2; TRBD1 agrees at 8 bases. J lost 7 bases, V lost 2 bases, and 12 bases had no gene match. The CDR3 loop spans 17 amino acids. Germline-derived CDR1 and CDR2 are SGHTA and FQGNSA.

This clonotype was picked up a small number of times. V is TRBV20-1 and J is TRBJ2-7, with D maybe TRBD1 (6 bases). The CDR3 extends over 17 amino acids. The germline V and J ends were trimmed by 0 bases and 2 bases, with 20 bases remaining between them. Germline CDR1 reads DFQATT; CDR2 reads SNEGSKA (reference sequence). In nucleotides, the CDR3 is TGCAGTGCTAGAGATCCCAGAGGTGGGGGCGCGACCTACGAGCAGTACTTC. This gives the protein CSARDPRGGGATYEQYF.

V and J are TRBV4-1 and TRBJ2-2; D possibly uses TRBD1 or TRBD2 (6 bases each). Germline V gene sequence: CDR1 MGHRA, CDR2 YSYEKL. V gave up 1 base and J gave up 7 bases, with 13 bases separating them. This CDR3 region has 15 residues. CDR3 nucleotides: TGCGCCAGCAGCCAAGGCCGGGGGCGGGGCGGGGAGCTGTTTTTT. This gives the protein CASSQGRGRGGELFF.

This clonotype was counted between two and nine times. This chain joins TRBV7-6 and TRBJ2-1, with TRBD2 matching 7 bases. With 3 bases clipped from V and 4 bases from J, the junction kept 6 bases outside the gene matches. CDR1 and CDR2 (germline): SGHVS, FNYEAQ. The CDR3 sequence is 15 residues long. The CDR3 region has the DNA TGTGCCAGCAGCTTCGGAGCGGGGCTTTACAATGAGCAGTTCTTC. Its translation is CASSFGAGLYNEQFF.

The chain employs TRBV24-1 and TRBJ2-5; TRBD1 matches at 8 bases. This CDR3 is 16 amino acids long. The germline gives CDR1 KGHDR, CDR2 SFDVKD. With V trimmed by 4 bases and J by 5 bases, 11 bases remained unmatched. The CDR3 DNA follows: TGTGCCACCAGTGACGCACGCACAGGGGGTCGGGAGACCCAGTACTTC. Translated, it gives CATSDARTGGRETQYF.

J is TRBJ2-5 and V is TRBV5-4; tentatively, D is TRBD2 (6 bases). Germline V CDR1 and CDR2: SGHNT, YYREEE (reference sequence). The V gene lost 3 bases and the J gene lost 0 bases, with 9 bases spanning the gap. The CDR3 runs 14 residues. CDR3 coding DNA: TGTGCCAGCAGCTCCCGGGACTACCAAGAGACCCAGTACTTC. It specifies CASSSRDYQETQYF. Supplemented by reference TRBV5-4 and TRBJ2-5, the full variable domain reads ETGVTQSPTHLIKTRGQQVTLRCSSQSGHNTVSWYQQALGQGPQFIFQYYREEENGRGNFPPRFSGLQFPNYSSELNVNALELDDSALYLCASSSRDYQETQYFGPGTRLLVL.

This clonotype was seen a handful of times. The chain recombines TRBV15 with TRBJ1-5; D remains unclear. The V and J ends lost 3 bases and 1 base respectively, with 4 bases between them. This CDR3 is 13 amino acids long. Germline CDR1 reads LNHNV; CDR2 reads YYDKDF (reference sequence). DNA of the CDR3: TGTGCCACCAGCAGGAAGAGCAATCAGCCCCAGCATTTT. This sequence encodes CATSRKSNQPQHF.

Concerning this clonotype: A much bigger clone sits one base away, suggesting this may be a read error. The genes are TRBV7-2 and TRBJ1-1; D unclear. The CDR3 has 13 residues. Germline V gene sequence: CDR1 SGHTA, CDR2 FQGNSA. The germline V and J ends were trimmed by 6 bases and 1 base, with 9 bases remaining between them. CDR3 in amino acids: CASRDPGNTEAFF. In nucleotides, the CDR3 is TGTGCCAGCAGAGACCCAGGGAACACTGAAGCTTTCTTT. The variable domain in full, with the rest retrieved from reference TRBV7-2 and TRBJ1-1, is GAGVSQSPSNKVTEKGKDVELRCDPISGHTALYWYRQSLGQGLEFLIYFQGNSAPDKSGLPSDRFSAERTGGSVSTLTIQRTQQEDSAVYLCASRDPGNTEAFFGQGTRLTVV.

Ten or more counts support this clonotype. The genes are TRBV10-3 and TRBJ2-2; D is uncertain. Trimming took 6 bases from V and 3 from J, leaving 11 bases between them. The CDR3 is 14 amino acids. Germline V gives CDR1 ENHRY, CDR2 SYGVKD. The CDR3 is CAIRESGDTGELFF. CDR3 nucleotides: TGTGCCATCAGAGAGAGTGGGGACACCGGGGAGCTGTTTTTT.

The rearrangement uses TRBV11-2 and TRBJ2-2; D gene ambiguous. This CDR3 is 14 amino acids long. Germline V gene sequence: CDR1 SGHAT, CDR2 FQNNGV. Trimming took 3 bases from V and 5 from J, leaving 10 bases between them. The CDR3 reads CASSLAIQTGELFF. CDR3 sequence (DNA): TGTGCCAGCAGCTTGGCTATACAGACCGGGGAGCTGTTTTTT. Using reference TRBV11-2 and TRBJ2-2 for the parts outside the CDR3, the full variable domain is EAGVAQSPRYKIIEKRQSVAFWCNPISGHATLYWYQQILGQGPKLLIQFQNNGVVDDSQLPKDRFSAERLKGVDSTLKIQPAKLEDSAVYLCASSLAIQTGELFFGEGSRLTVL.

This clonotype was seen more than once but under ten times. The V call is TRBV7-9, the J call TRBJ2-7, with TRBD1 identical over 9 bases. This CDR3 contains 15 residues. Germline trimming cut 4 bases from V and 1 base from J; bases unmatched to any gene: 5. From germline, CDR1 is SEHNR and CDR2 FQNEAQ (reference sequence). The CDR3, as DNA: TGTGCCAGCAGCTCCGGACAGGGGATATCCTACGAGCAGTACTTC. Amino acid sequence: CASSSGQGISYEQYF.